Below, 22 T cell receptor beta chains from the same sample are listed, as sequenced in a study of T cells expressing NK-cell markers. From its re-call of the 5' RACE reads, TCRdb lists each CDR3 protein once, without DNA. This table holds hundreds of thousands of distinct CDR3 sequences. Sequencing was carried out using blood T cells: a sorted CD56 or NKG2C T cell subset, CD4+ or CD8+ T cells, or bulk PBMC T cells (not recorded which). The receptor source for this set is a woman aged 18 to 69 in good health.

V is TRBV20-1 and J is TRBJ2-1; TCRdb proposes TRBD1, but this gene call is untestable without DNA. Germline assignment: CDR1 DFQATT and CDR2 SNEGSKA (reference sequence). The CDR3 extends over 14 amino acids. CDR3 region: CSAFPGTGYNEQFF.

V and J are TRBV12-3 or TRBV12-4 and TRBJ2-2; with no DNA, the TCRdb D assignment of TRBD1 cannot be verified. This CDR3 is 11 amino acids long. The CDR3 reads CASTLYGELFF.

The chain links TRBV27 to TRBJ2-1; TCRdb gives TRBD1 as the D gene, but with no DNA this cannot be confirmed. The CDR3 totals 17 residues. Germline V gene data show CDR1 as MNHEY and CDR2 as SMNVEV (reference sequence). This chain's CDR3 is CASSSPGTRKSYNEQFF.

The chain carries TRBV20-1 and TRBJ1-1; TCRdb reports TRBD1, a call that lacks DNA to check it against. The CDR3 runs 13 residues. Germline-derived CDR1 and CDR2 are DFQATT and SNEGSKA (reference sequence). The CDR3 here is CSANRQGVTEAFF.

CDR3 amino acids: CSVSGQGPYNEQFF. The chain combines TRBV29-1 with TRBJ2-1; no DNA is available, so the TRBD1 call from TCRdb remains unchecked. Germline CDR1 is SQVTM and CDR2 is ANQGSEA. The CDR3 runs to 14 residues.

The chain joins TRBV29-1 to TRBJ2-5. This CDR3 comprises 13 residues. Germline CDR1 reads SQVTM; CDR2 reads ANQGSEA. The CDR3 is CSVGPRIQETQYF.

J is TRBJ1-3 and V is TRBV20-1. The CDR3 runs 11 residues. Germline V gene data show CDR1 as DFQATT and CDR2 as SNEGSKA (reference sequence). This chain's CDR3 is CSARAGNTIYF.

The chain combines TRBV5-1 with TRBJ1-4. The germline V gene has CDR1 SGHRS and CDR2 YFSETQ. The CDR3 runs to 14 residues. CDR3 loop: CASSLGGRDEKLFF.

The chain recombines TRBV23-1 with TRBJ1-5. TRBV23-1 falls under the ORF class, with uncertain function. There are 17 residues in the CDR3. CDR3 region: CASSQSYRKNSNQPQHF.

V and J are TRBV12-3 or TRBV12-4 and TRBJ2-1; TCRdb's D call of TRBD1 is untestable without DNA. The CDR3 runs to 15 residues. CDR3 amino acids: CASSFWGQGGNEQFF.

This chain links TRBV20-1 with TRBJ2-1; TCRdb proposes TRBD1, but this gene call is untestable without DNA. The CDR3 consists of 16 residues. In germline, CDR1 is DFQATT, CDR2 SNEGSKA (reference sequence). The CDR3: CSARRVGTGGRSEQFF.

The chain links TRBV6-2 or TRBV6-3 to TRBJ1-1. This CDR3 has 11 amino acids. Germline CDR1 MNHEY, CDR2 SVGEGT. This chain's CDR3 is CASGPGAKAFF.

The gene calls are TRBV15 and TRBJ2-5. The CDR3 contains 15 residues. Germline V CDR1 and CDR2: LNHNV, YYDKDF (reference sequence). The chain's CDR3 is CATSRMVTVQETQYF.

The V call is TRBV18, the J call TRBJ2-1; there is no DNA to check the TCRdb D call of TRBD2. The CDR3 contains 16 residues. Looked up from germline, CDR1 is KGHSH and CDR2 is LQKENI. The CDR3 reads CASSPPAFTSYNEQFF.

The chain uses TRBV5-7 and TRBJ2-1; as DNA is missing, the TRBD2 call by TCRdb cannot be tested. TRBV5-7 is identified as an open reading frame with a role that is uncertain. CDR3 length equals 16 residues. The CDR3: CASSATSGRSLNEQFF.

The chain links TRBV20-1 to TRBJ2-7; TCRdb reports TRBD2, a call that lacks DNA to check it against. The CDR3 length is 12 residues. Per the germline V gene, CDR1 is DFQATT and CDR2 is SNEGSKA (reference sequence). The CDR3 sequence: CSALSGTYEQYF.

The rearrangement uses TRBV12-3 or TRBV12-4 and TRBJ1-6. The CDR3 consists of 14 residues. The CDR3 loop is CASSSDLYNSPLHF.

The chain employs TRBV20-1 and TRBJ2-7; the TCRdb D gene call, TRBD1, has no DNA to confirm it. The CDR3 length is 15 residues. Germline V lookup: CDR1 DFQATT, CDR2 SNEGSKA (reference sequence). CDR3 amino acids: CSAPEWGSRTYEQYF.

The CDR3 region is CASSLDRGETQYF. This chain links TRBV5-5 with TRBJ2-5; the TRBD1 assignment by TCRdb is unverifiable without DNA. CDR1 and CDR2 from the germline V gene are SGHKS and YYEKEE (reference sequence). This CDR3 region has 13 residues.

The rearrangement uses TRBV14 and TRBJ1-1. The CDR3 totals 15 residues. Germline V gives CDR1 SGHDN, CDR2 FVKESK. The CDR3 is CASSQGRTRNTEAFF.

This chain connects TRBV29-1 to TRBJ2-7; TCRdb's D call, TRBD2, is unchecked because there is no DNA. Germline assignment: CDR1 SQVTM and CDR2 ANQGSEA. The CDR3 loop spans 14 amino acids. The CDR3 spells CSVVTSGTYNEQYF.

This chain connects TRBV30 to TRBJ1-2; TCRdb gives TRBD1 as the D gene, but with no DNA this cannot be confirmed. Germline lookup yields CDR1 GTSNPN and CDR2 SVGIG (reference sequence). CDR3 length: 13 residues. The CDR3 sequence is CAWSGRGRGGYTF.